Listed below are T cell receptor beta chains from one sample, sequenced in a study of cytomegalovirus exposure and HLA in healthy donors. Using immunoSEQ multiplex PCR, the repertoire was profiled, and TCRdb retains in-frame clones only, with some absent. Here the sample spans some 250,000 clones, around 80% being singletons. Sequenced sample: PBMCs. The source is a middle-aged woman in good health and CMV-seropositive. The CDR3 runs from the conserved cysteine through the conserved F or W. Each record gives: D gene, V gene, J gene, clone size, CDR3 protein, CDR3 DNA. D genes are given only for firm matches. For some rows the clone size is stated as once, few or many, or as a class when expanded; others skip it.

-	TRBV2	TRBJ2-6	-	CASSVETASLSGANVLTF	TGTGCCAGCAGTGTGGAGACTGCATCCCTCTCTGGGGCCAACGTCCTGACTTTC
TRBD1	TRBV27	TRBJ1-2	-	CASRGQGYLYGYTF	TGTGCCAGCAGGGGACAGGGATATCTCTATGGCTACACCTTC
TRBD2	TRBV6-6	TRBJ2-1	-	CASRRSGRGSDEQFF	TGTGCCAGCAGAAGAAGCGGGAGAGGTTCCGATGAGCAGTTCTTC
-	TRBV6-1	TRBJ1-5	-	CASSDRAGPRGNQPQHF	TGTGCCAGCAGTGACAGGGCAGGGCCCCGTGGCAATCAGCCCCAGCATTTT
-	TRBV6-6	TRBJ1-1	few	CASSYSANTEAFF	TGTGCCAGCAGTTATAGCGCGAACACTGAAGCTTTCTTT
TRBD2	TRBV4-2	TRBJ2-3	-	CASSRGLAGPDTQYF	TGTGCCAGCAGCCGGGGACTAGCGGGTCCAGATACGCAGTATTTT
-	TRBV30	TRBJ1-5	-	CAWSVGGLGQPQHF	TGTGCCTGGAGTGTTGGAGGGCTGGGTCAGCCCCAGCATTTT
-	TRBV5-6	TRBJ2-7	-	CASSSPIGEPYEQYF	TGTGCCAGCAGCTCACCCATAGGAGAACCCTACGAGCAGTACTTC
-	TRBV5-5	TRBJ2-1	-	CASSLDDFPFNEQFF	TGTGCCAGCAGCTTGGATGACTTTCCTTTCAATGAGCAGTTCTTC
TRBD2	TRBV4-3	TRBJ2-3	-	CASSQLAGGTDTQYF	TGCGCCAGCAGCCAACTAGCGGGAGGCACAGATACGCAGTATTTT
TRBD1	TRBV9	TRBJ1-6	once	CASSLRDSSYNSPLHF	TGTGCCAGCAGCTTGAGGGACAGCTCCTATAATTCACCCCTCCACTTT
TRBD1	TRBV7-9	TRBJ1-5	-	CSSSLTGASNQPQHF	TGTTCCAGCAGCTTAACAGGGGCAAGCAATCAGCCCCAGCATTTT
TRBD2	TRBV11-1	TRBJ2-1	-	CASSFSGGYNEQFF	TGTGCCAGCAGCTTTAGCGGGGGGTACAATGAGCAGTTCTTC
-	TRBV7-9	TRBJ1-5	-	CASSLGGGPNQPQHF	TGTGCCAGCAGCTTAGGGGGGGGTCCCAATCAGCCCCAGCATTTT